This T cell receptor beta chain was captured by sequencing in a study of naive and memory T cell subsets. Regarding the study as a whole: No ground truth validated the naive and memory repertoire findings. Naive and memory subsets had different power law exponents for TCR abundance. Gini index rose across naive, CM, EM and EMRA in CD4 and CD8.

CDR1 is DFQATT and CDR2 is SNEGSKA in the germline V gene (reference sequence). V was trimmed by 3 bases and J by 2 bases, leaving 8 bases between them. CDR3 length: 14 residues. An equimolar mix of two oligonucleotides served as the beta constant-region primer for TRBC1 and TRBC2. Nested alpha and beta constant-region primers with the SP2 primer drove four PCR rounds on ligated cDNA. Ligation attached a single-stranded oligonucleotide with a 12-nucleotide UMI and the SP2 primer to the cDNA 3' end. TCRdb passed the UMI-ligation and nested PCR reads through MiXCR, listing each CDR3 protein once. The sample has more than 100,000 distinct CDR3 sequences, 36% seen once; the top ten hold approximately 0.9%. This clonotype was recorded at least ten times. What it binds is unknown.

Sequenced material: central memory CD4+ T cells from blood. This receptor was identified in a human donor in good health. This chain connects TRBV20-1 to TRBJ2-6; possibly TRBD1 for D (5 bases). CDR3 DNA: TGCAGTGCTAGGCAGGGTGCTGGGGCCAACGTCCTGACTTTC. Amino acids: CSARQGAGANVLTF.